The source of this T cell receptor (beta chain) is a study of T cell responses to AZD1222 COVID-19 vaccine. The repertoire was sequenced with immunoSEQ multiplex PCR; TCRdb's copy has only in-frame clones and lacks some. This table has tens of thousands of clones, roughly 80% appearing once. The sample holds one count of this clone. The material was peripheral blood, obtained 28 days after the second AZD1222 dose. The receptor was derived from an adult who received the AZD1222 COVID-19 vaccine.

CDR3 in DNA: TGCGCCAGCAGCATGGGACAGGGGGCAGGCTACACCTTC. This encodes CASSMGQGAGYTF. V gene TRBV5-1 combines with J gene TRBJ1-2; the match to TRBD1 covers 12 bases. The CDR3 sequence is 13 residues long. Germline CDR1 SGHRS, CDR2 YFSETQ. Trimming took 4 bases from V and 8 from J; bases not matched to a gene: 3.